These 5 T cell receptor beta chains share one sample of origin, sequenced in a study of blood T cell repertoires in COVID-19. The method was immunoSEQ multiplex PCR; TCRdb's version includes in-frame clones alone and lacks a portion of them. The sample consists of 45,000 or so clones, 87% of them appearing once. The sequencing input was peripheral blood. The receptors stem from a woman at least 80 years old in a cohort sampled during active or convalescent COVID-19.

This chain joins TRBV7-9 and TRBJ1-4; no firm D call. V was shortened by 2 bases and J by 0 bases, with 4 bases between the two germline ends. This CDR3 is built from 14 residues. Germline CDR1 reads SEHNR; CDR2 reads FQNEAQ (reference sequence). CDR3 in amino acids: CASSLQTTNEKLFF. The CDR3 DNA reads as TGTGCCAGCAGCTTACAGACAACTAATGAAAAACTGTTTTTT.

This rearrangement joins TRBV9 to TRBJ1-1; 10 nucleotides line up with TRBD1. This CDR3 is 17 amino acids long. Germline V gene lookup returns CDR1 SGDLS and CDR2 YYNGEE. V was clipped by 3 bases and J by 5 bases; unmatched bases: 13. The CDR3 region is CASSAGPRQGAWTEAFF. The CDR3, as DNA: TGTGCCAGCAGCGCAGGGCCTAGACAGGGGGCTTGGACTGAAGCTTTCTTT.

The chain uses TRBV10-3 and TRBJ1-4; 8 positions match TRBD1. Per the germline V gene, CDR1 is ENHRY and CDR2 is SYGVKD. There are 17 residues in the CDR3. V gave up 6 bases and J gave up 7 bases; unmatched junction bases: 16. CDR3 in amino acids: CAISTSTDRELSEKLFF. CDR3 nucleotide sequence: TGTGCCATCAGCACCTCGACGGACAGGGAATTATCTGAAAAACTGTTTTTT.

The chain carries TRBV4-3 and TRBJ2-1; D gene unclear. Germline CDR1 is LGHNA and CDR2 is YSLEER. Trimming stripped 0 bases from V and 5 bases from J, with 14 bases between. The CDR3 is 16 residues long. CDR3: CASSQDVHPRNNEQFF. The DNA for the CDR3 is TGCGCCAGCAGCCAAGATGTCCACCCGAGGAACAATGAGCAGTTCTTC.

The chain couples TRBV7-9 to TRBJ1-2, with 7 bases matching TRBD1. The junction had 10 bases not matched to a gene; V was cut back by 5 bases and J by 4 bases. Germline loops: CDR1 SEHNR, CDR2 FQNEAQ (reference sequence). This CDR3 is 15 amino acids long. The CDR3 nucleotides are TGTGCCAGCAGCCCGCCGACAGGGAGATCCTATGGCTACACCTTC. Residues: CASSPPTGRSYGYTF.